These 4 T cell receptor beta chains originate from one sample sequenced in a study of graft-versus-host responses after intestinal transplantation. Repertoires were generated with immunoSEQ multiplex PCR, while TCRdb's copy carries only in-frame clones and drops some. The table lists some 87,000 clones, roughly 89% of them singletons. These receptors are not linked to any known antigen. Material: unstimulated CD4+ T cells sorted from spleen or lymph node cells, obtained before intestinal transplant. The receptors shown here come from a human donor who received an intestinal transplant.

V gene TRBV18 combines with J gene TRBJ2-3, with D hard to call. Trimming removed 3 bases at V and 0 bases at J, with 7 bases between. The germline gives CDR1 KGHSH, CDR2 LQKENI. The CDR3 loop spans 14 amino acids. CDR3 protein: CASSPYTSTDTQYF. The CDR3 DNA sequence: TGTGCCAGCTCACCTTACACAAGCACAGATACGCAGTATTTT.

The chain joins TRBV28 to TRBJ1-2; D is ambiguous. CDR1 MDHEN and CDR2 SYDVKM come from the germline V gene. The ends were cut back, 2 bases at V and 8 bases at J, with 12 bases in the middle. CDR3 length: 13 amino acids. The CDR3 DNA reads TGTGCCAGCAGTTTAGCGGGATGGAGAGGCTACACCTTC. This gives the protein CASSLAGWRGYTF.

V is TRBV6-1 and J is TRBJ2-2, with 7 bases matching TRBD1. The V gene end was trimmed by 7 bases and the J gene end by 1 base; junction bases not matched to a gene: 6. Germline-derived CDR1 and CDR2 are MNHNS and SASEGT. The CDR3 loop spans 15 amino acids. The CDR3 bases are TGTGCCAGCATCCTGGACAGGCGGAACACCGGGGAGCTGTTTTTT. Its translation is CASILDRRNTGELFF.

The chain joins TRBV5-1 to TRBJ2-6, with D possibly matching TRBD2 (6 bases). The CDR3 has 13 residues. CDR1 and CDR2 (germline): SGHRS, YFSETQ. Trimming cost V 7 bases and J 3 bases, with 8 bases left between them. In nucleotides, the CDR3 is TGCGCCAGCGGAGGGCGTGGGGCCAACGTCCTGACTTTC. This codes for CASGGRGANVLTF.